This T cell receptor (beta chain) was found in a study of T cell repertoires in cytomegalovirus infection. As for the study in general: CMV infection together with matching HLA type was indicated by public TCR beta signatures. Study-level points and caveats: HLA-C-restricted CMV-specific TCR beta clonotypes prevailed in the ex vivo response.

CDR3 length: 11 amino acids. Deletions cut 7 bases from V and 13 bases from J, with 16 bases between. Looked up from germline, CDR1 is MGHDK and CDR2 is SYGVNS. Comment on this clonotype: The antigen is unknown.

TCRdb redid the calling of the reads with MiXCR, one entry per CDR3 protein. The sample includes 700,000 to 900,000 distinct CDR3 sequences, 29% of them seen just once. This receptor was obtained from a human donor in good health (CMV status not recorded). Some clones in this sample may be carry-over from other donors' samples. The sequencing here drew on cultured CD8+ T cells from PBMCs, taken from culture after CMV antigen stimulation. The chain employs TRBV25-1 and TRBJ1-1; D call uncertain. For the CDR3, the DNA is TGTGCCAGCAACTCACGAGGACGAGGTTTCTTT. Translated, it gives CASNSRGRGFF.